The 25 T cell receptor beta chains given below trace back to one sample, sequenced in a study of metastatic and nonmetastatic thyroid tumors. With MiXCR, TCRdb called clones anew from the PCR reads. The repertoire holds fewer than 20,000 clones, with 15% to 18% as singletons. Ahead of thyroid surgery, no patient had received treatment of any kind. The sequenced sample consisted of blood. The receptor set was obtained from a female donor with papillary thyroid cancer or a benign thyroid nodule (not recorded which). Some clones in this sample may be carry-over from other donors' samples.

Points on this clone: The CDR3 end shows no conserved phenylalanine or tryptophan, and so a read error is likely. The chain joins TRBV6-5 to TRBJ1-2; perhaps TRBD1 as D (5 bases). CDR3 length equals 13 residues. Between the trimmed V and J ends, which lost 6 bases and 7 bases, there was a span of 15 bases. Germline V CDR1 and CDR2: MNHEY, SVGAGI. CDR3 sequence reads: CASSYGGNLGYTV. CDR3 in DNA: TGTGCCAGCAGCTACGGGGGTAACCTTGGCTACACCGTC.

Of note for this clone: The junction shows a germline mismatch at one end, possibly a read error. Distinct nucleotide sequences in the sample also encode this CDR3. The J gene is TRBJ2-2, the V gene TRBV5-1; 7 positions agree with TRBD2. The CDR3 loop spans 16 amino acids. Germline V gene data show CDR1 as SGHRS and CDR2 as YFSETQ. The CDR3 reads CASSFAGDPGTGELFF. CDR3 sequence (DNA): TGCGCCAGCAGCTTCGCGGGGGACCCAGGCACCGGGGAACTGTTTTTT.

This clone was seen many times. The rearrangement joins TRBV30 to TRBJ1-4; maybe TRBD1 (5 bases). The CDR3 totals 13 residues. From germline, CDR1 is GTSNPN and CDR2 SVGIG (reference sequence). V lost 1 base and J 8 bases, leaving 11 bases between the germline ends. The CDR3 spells CAWSGGAGEKLFF. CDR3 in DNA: TGTGCCTGGAGTGGTGGGGCGGGGGAAAAACTGTTTTTT.

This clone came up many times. CDR3 nucleotide sequence: TGTGCCAGTAGTATAGGCACAAACTACGAGCAGTACTTC. Its protein is CASSIGTNYEQYF. This chain uses TRBV19 with TRBJ2-7, with D hard to call. V gave up 1 base and J gave up 3 bases, with 7 bases separating them. Germline assignment: CDR1 LNHDA and CDR2 SQIVND (reference sequence). The CDR3 runs 13 residues.

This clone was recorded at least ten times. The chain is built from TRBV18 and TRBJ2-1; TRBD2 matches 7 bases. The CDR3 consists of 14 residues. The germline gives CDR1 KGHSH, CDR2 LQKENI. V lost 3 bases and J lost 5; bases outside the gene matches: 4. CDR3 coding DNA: TGTGCCAGCTCACCCGGGACTACTGACAATGAGCAGTTCTTC. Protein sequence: CASSPGTTDNEQFF.

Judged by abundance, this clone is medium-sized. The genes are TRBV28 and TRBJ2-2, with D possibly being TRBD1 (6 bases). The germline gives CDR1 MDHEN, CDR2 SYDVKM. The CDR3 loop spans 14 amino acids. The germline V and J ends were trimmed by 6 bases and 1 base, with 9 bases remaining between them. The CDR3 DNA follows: TGTGCCAGCAGCCAGACAGGGAACACCGGGGAGCTGTTTTTT. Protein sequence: CASSQTGNTGELFF.

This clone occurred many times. CDR3 nucleotide sequence: TGTGCCAGCAGCTCCCTAGCGGGAAGCTCCTACAATGAGCAGTTCTTC. It translates to CASSSLAGSSYNEQFF. This chain links TRBV11-2 with TRBJ2-1; 9 nucleotides agree with TRBD2. Trimming removed 4 bases from V and 0 bases from J; junction bases left unmatched: 4. The CDR3 runs 16 residues. Germline V gene lookup returns CDR1 SGHAT and CDR2 FQNNGV.

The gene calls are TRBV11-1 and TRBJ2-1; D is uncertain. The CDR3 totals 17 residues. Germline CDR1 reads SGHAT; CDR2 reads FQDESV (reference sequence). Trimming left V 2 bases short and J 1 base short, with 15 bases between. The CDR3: CASSLRGRWDSYNEQFF. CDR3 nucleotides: TGTGCCAGCAGCTTAAGAGGTCGCTGGGATTCCTACAATGAGCAGTTCTTC.

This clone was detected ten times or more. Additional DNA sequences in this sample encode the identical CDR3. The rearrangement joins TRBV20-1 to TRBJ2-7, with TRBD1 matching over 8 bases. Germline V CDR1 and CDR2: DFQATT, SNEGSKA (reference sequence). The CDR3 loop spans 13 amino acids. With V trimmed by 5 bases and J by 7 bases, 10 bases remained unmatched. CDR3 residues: CSARGGQAREQYF. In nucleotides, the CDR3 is TGCAGTGCTCGAGGGGGACAGGCACGGGAGCAGTACTTC.

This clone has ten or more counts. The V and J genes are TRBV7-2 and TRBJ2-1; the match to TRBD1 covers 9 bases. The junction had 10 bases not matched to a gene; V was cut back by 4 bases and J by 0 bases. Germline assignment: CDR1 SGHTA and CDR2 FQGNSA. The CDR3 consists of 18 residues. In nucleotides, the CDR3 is TGTGCCAGCAGCTCTTTCGACCCGGGACAGGGCTCCTACAATGAGCAGTTCTTC. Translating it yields CASSSFDPGQGSYNEQFF.

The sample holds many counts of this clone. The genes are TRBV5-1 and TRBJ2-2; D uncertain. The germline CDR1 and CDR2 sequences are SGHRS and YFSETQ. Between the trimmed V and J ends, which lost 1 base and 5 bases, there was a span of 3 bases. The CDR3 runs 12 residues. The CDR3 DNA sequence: TGCGCCAGCAGCTTGACTACCGGGGAGCTGTTTTTT. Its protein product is CASSLTTGELFF.

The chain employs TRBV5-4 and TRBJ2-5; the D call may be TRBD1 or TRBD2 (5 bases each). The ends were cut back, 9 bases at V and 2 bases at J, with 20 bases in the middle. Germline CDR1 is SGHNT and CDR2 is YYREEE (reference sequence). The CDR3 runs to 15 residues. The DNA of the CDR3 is TGTGCCAAAAGCTCACCCGGGACGGAACAAGAGACCCAGTACTTC. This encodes CAKSSPGTEQETQYF. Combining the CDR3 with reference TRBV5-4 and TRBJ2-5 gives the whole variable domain ETGVTQSPTHLIKTRGQQVTLRCSSQSGHNTVSWYQQALGQGPQFIFQYYREEENGRGNFPPRFSGLQFPNYSSELNVNALELDDSALYLCAKSSPGTEQETQYFGPGTRLLVL.

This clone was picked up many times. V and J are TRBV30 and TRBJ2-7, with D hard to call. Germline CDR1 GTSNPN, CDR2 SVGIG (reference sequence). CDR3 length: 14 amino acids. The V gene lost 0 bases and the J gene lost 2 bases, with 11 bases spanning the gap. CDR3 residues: CAWSVGYVAYEQYF. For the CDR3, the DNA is TGTGCCTGGAGTGTAGGGTACGTAGCCTACGAGCAGTACTTC.

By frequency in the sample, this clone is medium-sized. CDR3 amino acids: CASRTSGSTDTQYF. The CDR3 coding sequence is TGTGCCAGCAGGACTAGCGGGAGCACAGATACGCAGTATTTT. The rearrangement uses TRBV28 and TRBJ2-3; 10 nucleotides agree with TRBD2. The CDR3 is 14 amino acids. J lost 0 bases, V lost 6 bases, and 0 bases had no gene match. Germline CDR1 is MDHEN and CDR2 is SYDVKM.

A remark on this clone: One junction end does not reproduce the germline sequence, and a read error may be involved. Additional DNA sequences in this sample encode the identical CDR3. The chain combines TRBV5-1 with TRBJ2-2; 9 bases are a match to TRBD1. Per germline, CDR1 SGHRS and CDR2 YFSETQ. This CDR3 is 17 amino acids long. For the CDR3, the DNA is TGCGCCAGCAGCTTGGATCCCCCGGGACAGGGTACCGGGGAGCTGTTTTTC. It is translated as CASSLDPPGQGTGELFF.

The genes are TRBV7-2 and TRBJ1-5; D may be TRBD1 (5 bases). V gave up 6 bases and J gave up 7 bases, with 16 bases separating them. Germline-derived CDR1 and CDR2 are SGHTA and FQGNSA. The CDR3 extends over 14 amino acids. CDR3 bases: TGTGCCAGCAGTCAGGCAGGGAAGGGACAGCCCCAGCATTTT. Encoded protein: CASSQAGKGQPQHF.

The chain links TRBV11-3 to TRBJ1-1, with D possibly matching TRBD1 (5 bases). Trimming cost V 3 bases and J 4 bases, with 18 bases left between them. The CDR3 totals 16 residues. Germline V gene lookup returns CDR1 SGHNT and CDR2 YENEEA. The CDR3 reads CASSLGTTAHGTEAFF. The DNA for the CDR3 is TGTGCCAGCAGCTTGGGGACCACAGCCCATGGCACTGAAGCTTTCTTT.

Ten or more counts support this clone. The CDR3 DNA reads TGTGCCAGCTCACCCTCGGGGGCGGAATACAATGAGCAGTTCTTC. As protein: CASSPSGAEYNEQFF. The chain has TRBV18 and TRBJ2-1; either TRBD1 or TRBD2 may supply D (6 bases each). Germline lookup yields CDR1 KGHSH and CDR2 LQKENI. This CDR3 is 15 amino acids long. The V gene lost 3 bases and the J gene lost 4 bases, with 13 bases spanning the gap.

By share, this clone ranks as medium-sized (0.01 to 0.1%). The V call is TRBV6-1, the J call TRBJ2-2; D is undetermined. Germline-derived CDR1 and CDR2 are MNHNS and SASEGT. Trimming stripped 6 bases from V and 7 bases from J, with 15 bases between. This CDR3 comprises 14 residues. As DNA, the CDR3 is TGTGCCAGCAGATGGACGGGTATGGACGGGGAGCTGTTTTTT. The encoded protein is CASRWTGMDGELFF.

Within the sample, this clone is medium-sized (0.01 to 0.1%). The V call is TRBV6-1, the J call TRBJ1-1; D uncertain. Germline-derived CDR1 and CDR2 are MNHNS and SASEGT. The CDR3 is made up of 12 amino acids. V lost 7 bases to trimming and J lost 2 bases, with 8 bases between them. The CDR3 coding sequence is TGTGCCAGCACGGGGTCTAACACTGAAGCTTTCTTT. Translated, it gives CASTGSNTEAFF.

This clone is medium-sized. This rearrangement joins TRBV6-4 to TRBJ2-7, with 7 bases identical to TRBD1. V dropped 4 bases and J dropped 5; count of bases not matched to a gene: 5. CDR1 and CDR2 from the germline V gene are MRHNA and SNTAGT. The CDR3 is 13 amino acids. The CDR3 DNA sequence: TGTGCCAGCAGTGCCGGGACAGCCAACGAGCAGTACTTC. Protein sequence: CASSAGTANEQYF.

CDR3 sequence reads: CSAVAGAGANVLTF. The CDR3 region has the DNA TGCAGTGCGGTAGCGGGAGCTGGGGCCAACGTCCTGACTTTC. This rearrangement joins TRBV20-1 to TRBJ2-6, with 9 nucleotides matching TRBD2. Trimming took 6 bases from V and 2 from J; bases not matched to a gene: 2. The CDR3 contains 14 residues. Germline V lookup: CDR1 DFQATT, CDR2 SNEGSKA (reference sequence).

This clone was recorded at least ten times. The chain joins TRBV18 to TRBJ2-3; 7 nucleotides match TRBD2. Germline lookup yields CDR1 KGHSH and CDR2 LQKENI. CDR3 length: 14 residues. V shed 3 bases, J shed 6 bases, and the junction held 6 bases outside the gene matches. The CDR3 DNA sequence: TGTGCCAGCTCACCGACTAGCAAGGGGGATACGCAGTATTTT. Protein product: CASSPTSKGDTQYF.

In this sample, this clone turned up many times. The CDR3 DNA reads TGTGCCAGCGGCACAGGGAGCTCCTACGAGCAGTACTTC. It specifies CASGTGSSYEQYF. The V and J genes are TRBV7-9 and TRBJ2-7; D may be TRBD1 (6 bases). CDR1 and CDR2 from the germline V gene are SEHNR and FQNEAQ (reference sequence). The V gene lost 8 bases and the J gene lost 0 bases, with 11 bases spanning the gap. The CDR3 totals 13 residues.

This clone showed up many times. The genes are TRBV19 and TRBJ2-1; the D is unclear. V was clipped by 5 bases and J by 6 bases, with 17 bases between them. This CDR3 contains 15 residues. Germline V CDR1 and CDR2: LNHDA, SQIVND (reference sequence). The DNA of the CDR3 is TGTGCCAGTAGTTTTGTGTCAGGCCAGAGCAATGAGCAGTTCTTC. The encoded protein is CASSFVSGQSNEQFF.